Below, 21 T cell receptor beta chains from the same sample are listed, as sequenced in a study of cytomegalovirus exposure and HLA in healthy donors. Primers included in the PCR were 60 Vbeta and 13 Jbeta primers. Using immunoSEQ multiplex PCR, the repertoire was profiled, and TCRdb retains in-frame clones only, with some absent. Its clone listing holds around 140,000 clones. Sequencing used PBMCs. These receptors were taken from a woman between 50 and 59 years old in good health and CMV-seronegative.

The chain links TRBV7-9 to TRBJ2-7; the D is unclear. With 2 bases removed from V and 0 bases from J, the gap between germline ends came to 5 bases. This CDR3 is built from 13 residues. Germline V gene sequence: CDR1 SEHNR, CDR2 FQNEAQ (reference sequence). In nucleotides, the CDR3 is TGTGCCAGCAGCTTACCAGGCTCCTACGAGCAGTACTTC. As protein: CASSLPGSYEQYF.

This sequence joins TRBV7-6 and TRBJ1-6, with 8 positions matching TRBD1. CDR3 length: 14 amino acids. The V segment lost 6 bases and the J segment 9 bases; nucleotides outside the gene matches: 7. Germline loops: CDR1 SGHVS, CDR2 FNYEAQ. CDR3 region: CASSELQGVSPLHF. The DNA for the CDR3 is TGTGCCAGCAGTGAACTACAGGGGGTTTCACCCCTCCACTTT.

This chain uses TRBV7-6 with TRBJ1-2; 8 nucleotides align to TRBD1. CDR1 and CDR2 from the germline V gene are SGHVS and FNYEAQ. CDR3 length: 15 residues. J gave up 8 bases and V 5 bases, and 13 bases lay outside the gene matches. The CDR3 protein is CASSRGGQGAPGYTF. The CDR3 DNA reads TGTGCCAGCAGCCGCGGAGGGCAGGGGGCTCCCGGCTACACCTTC. Together with reference TRBV7-6 and TRBJ1-2, the CDR3 gives the full variable domain: GAGVSQSPRYKVTKRGQDVALRCDPISGHVSLYWYRQALGQGPEFLTYFNYEAQQDKSGLPNDRFSAERPEGSISTLTIQRTEQRDSAMYRCASSRGGQGAPGYTFGSGTRLTVV.

J is TRBJ2-7 and V is TRBV28, with 9 nucleotides matching TRBD1. Germline CDR1 is MDHEN and CDR2 is SYDVKM. CDR3 length: 15 residues. With 9 bases clipped from V and 4 bases from J, the junction kept 13 bases outside the gene matches. This CDR3 reads CASHKQGAVRYEQYF. In DNA form, the CDR3 reads TGTGCCAGTCACAAACAGGGGGCTGTCCGTTACGAGCAGTACTTC.

The chain links TRBV9 to TRBJ2-2; 8 nucleotides line up with TRBD1. From germline, CDR1 is SGDLS and CDR2 YYNGEE. The CDR3 length is 18 residues. The J segment lost 0 bases and the V segment lost 0 bases, leaving 7 bases of the junction unmatched. This CDR3 reads CASSVGQGTYANTGELFF. The CDR3 coding sequence is TGTGCCAGCAGCGTAGGACAGGGGACCTACGCGAACACCGGGGAGCTGTTTTTT. Filled out from reference TRBV9 and TRBJ2-2, the complete variable domain reads DSGVTQTPKHLITATGQRVTLRCSPRSGDLSVYWYQQSLDQGLQFLIQYYNGEERAKGNILERFSAQQFPDLHSELNLSSLELGDSALYFCASSVGQGTYANTGELFFGEGSRLTVL.

V gene TRBV5-1 combines with J gene TRBJ2-5, with D maybe TRBD2 (6 bases). Per germline, CDR1 SGHRS and CDR2 YFSETQ. V was pared by 4 bases and J by 0 bases, with 13 bases between. The CDR3 runs 15 residues. The CDR3 loop reads CASSTRSGYQETQYF. The DNA for the CDR3 is TGCGCCAGCAGCACCCGCAGCGGGTACCAAGAGACCCAGTACTTC. Drawing the rest from reference TRBV5-1 and TRBJ2-5, the complete variable domain is KAGVTQTPRYLIKTRGQQVTLSCSPISGHRSVSWYQQTPGQGLQFLFEYFSETQRNKGNFPGRFSGRQFSNSRSEMNVSTLELGDSALYLCASSTRSGYQETQYFGPGTRLLVL.

J is TRBJ2-1 and V is TRBV27; 7 bases line up with TRBD1. From germline, CDR1 is MNHEY and CDR2 SMNVEV (reference sequence). The CDR3 length is 14 residues. Trimming cost V 2 bases and J 9 bases; bases outside gene matches: 7. CDR3 region: CASSLTGEMGEQFF. The CDR3 DNA follows: TGTGCCAGCAGTTTAACAGGGGAGATGGGTGAGCAGTTCTTC.

The V and J genes are TRBV28 and TRBJ1-1; D is perhaps TRBD1 (5 bases). The CDR3 has 14 residues. Germline V lookup: CDR1 MDHEN, CDR2 SYDVKM. Between the trimmed V and J ends, which lost 6 bases and 2 bases, there was a span of 13 bases. CDR3 sequence (DNA): TGTGCCAGCAGAAGTACAGGTTTTAACACTGAAGCTTTCTTT. It codes for CASRSTGFNTEAFF.

This chain connects TRBV27 to TRBJ1-2; D uncertain. The CDR3 totals 13 residues. In germline, CDR1 is MNHEY, CDR2 SMNVEV (reference sequence). The V end was cut by 3 bases, the J end by 0 bases, with 5 bases between. The CDR3 spells CASSFLPNYGYTF. The CDR3 nucleotides are TGTGCCAGCAGTTTCCTCCCTAACTATGGCTACACCTTC.

The V and J genes are TRBV6-1 and TRBJ2-2; 11 positions match TRBD2. The CDR3 has 15 amino acids. The germline CDR1 and CDR2 sequences are MNHNS and SASEGT. The V gene end was trimmed by 5 bases and the J gene end by 4 bases; junction bases not matched to a gene: 3. CDR3 sequence (DNA): TGTGCCAGCAGTCGTGGGACTAGCGGCACCGGGGAGCTGTTTTTT. It translates to CASSRGTSGTGELFF.

CDR3: CASVPSPGQGSYEQYF. The CDR3 nucleotides are TGTGCCAGCGTTCCCTCACCGGGACAGGGCTCCTACGAGCAGTACTTC. V is TRBV7-2 and J is TRBJ2-7; 9 bases align to TRBD1. The junction had 11 bases not matched to a gene; V was cut back by 8 bases and J by 0 bases. Germline V CDR1 and CDR2: SGHTA, FQGNSA. The CDR3 runs to 16 residues. Combining the CDR3 with reference TRBV7-2 and TRBJ2-7 gives the whole variable domain GAGVSQSPSNKVTEKGKDVELRCDPISGHTALYWYRQSLGQGLEFLIYFQGNSAPDKSGLPSDRFSAERTGGSVSTLTIQRTQQEDSAVYLCASVPSPGQGSYEQYFGPGTRLTVT.

The V and J genes are TRBV7-9 and TRBJ2-7; D ambiguous. Trimming shortened V by 4 bases and J by 3 bases, and 7 bases separated the two germline ends. CDR1 and CDR2 from the germline V gene are SEHNR and FQNEAQ (reference sequence). The CDR3 covers 12 residues. CDR3 region: CASSSLVYEQYF. Here the CDR3 DNA reads TGTGCCAGCAGCTCCCTAGTCTACGAGCAGTACTTC.

The rearrangement links TRBV9 to TRBJ2-1; the D gene is possibly TRBD2 (6 bases). Germline loops: CDR1 SGDLS, CDR2 YYNGEE. The germline V and J ends were trimmed by 0 bases and 9 bases, with 13 bases remaining between them. The CDR3 is 14 residues long. Written as DNA, the CDR3 is TGTGCCAGCAGCGTAGTACTAGCTCAGGGTGAGCAGTTCTTC. The encoded protein is CASSVVLAQGEQFF.

The chain has TRBV15 and TRBJ2-6; possible D gene TRBD1, 6 bases. The germline V gene encodes CDR1 LNHNV and CDR2 YYDKDF (reference sequence). V lost 0 bases and J 2 bases, leaving 8 bases between the germline ends. This CDR3 has 16 residues. In nucleotides, the CDR3 is TGTGCCACCAGCAGAGATGGGGGCCCTGGGGCCAACGTCCTGACTTTC. Translated: CATSRDGGPGANVLTF.

The chain is built from TRBV5-5 and TRBJ2-5; D call uncertain. The germline V gene encodes CDR1 SGHKS and CDR2 YYEKEE (reference sequence). V was trimmed by 1 base and J by 5 bases, leaving 3 bases between them. This CDR3 spans 11 amino acids. CDR3 loop: CASSLLETQYF. The CDR3 DNA reads as TGTGCCAGCAGCTTGCTGGAGACCCAGTACTTC.

The chain couples TRBV7-6 to TRBJ1-4, with 10 bases matching TRBD1. Trimming cost V 6 bases and J 5 bases; bases outside gene matches: 3. The CDR3 length is 14 residues. Per the germline V gene, CDR1 is SGHVS and CDR2 is FNYEAQ. CDR3 nucleotides: TGTGCCAGCAGGACAGGGGGCTGGAATGAAAAACTGTTTTTT. Translated: CASRTGGWNEKLFF.

The chain links TRBV13 to TRBJ2-7; no clear D. V dropped 1 base and J dropped 0 bases, with 7 bases sitting between them. This CDR3 contains 14 residues. Germline-derived CDR1 and CDR2 are PRHDT and FYEKMQ (reference sequence). The CDR3 protein is CASSLVAGSYEQYF. As DNA, the CDR3 is TGTGCCAGCAGCTTAGTTGCAGGCTCCTACGAGCAGTACTTC.

This chain joins TRBV28 and TRBJ1-4; 7 bases map to TRBD1. Losses at the gene ends were 6 bases for V and 6 bases for J; bases not matched to a gene: 7. CDR1 is MDHEN, CDR2 SYDVKM, per germline. The CDR3 loop spans 14 amino acids. CDR3 amino acids: CASRPTGIDEKLFF. CDR3 sequence (DNA): TGTGCCAGCAGGCCGACAGGGATTGATGAAAAACTGTTTTTT.

The V gene is TRBV10-1, the J gene TRBJ2-3, with D maybe TRBD2 (6 bases). The CDR3 sequence is 13 residues long. The V gene's germline CDR1 is WNHNN and CDR2 SYGVQD (reference sequence). V gave up 6 bases and J gave up 10 bases, with 17 bases separating them. The CDR3 DNA follows: TGCGCCAGCAGCGGAAACCACTCGGGGGCGCAGTATTTT. It encodes CASSGNHSGAQYF.

The V call is TRBV18, the J call TRBJ2-3, with a weak D call TRBD1 (5 bases). V was clipped by 3 bases and J by 10 bases, with 20 bases between them. Germline assignment: CDR1 KGHSH and CDR2 LQKENI. The CDR3 totals 15 residues. CDR3 in amino acids: CASSPPRTPTNAQYF. DNA for the CDR3: TGTGCCAGCTCACCCCCGAGGACACCCACTAACGCGCAGTATTTT. The variable domain in full, with the rest retrieved from reference TRBV18 and TRBJ2-3, is NAGVMQNPRHLVRRRGQEARLRCSPMKGHSHVYWYRQLPEEGLKFMVYLQKENIIDESGMPKERFSAEFPKEGPSILRIQQVVRGDSAAYFCASSPPRTPTNAQYFGPGTRLTVL.

The chain employs TRBV5-1 and TRBJ2-7; D perhaps matches TRBD2 (6 bases). The CDR3 runs 14 residues. Germline CDR1 is SGHRS and CDR2 is YFSETQ. V dropped 1 base and J dropped 6 bases, with 14 bases sitting between them. The CDR3 is CASSLNNWDSEQYF. In nucleotides, the CDR3 is TGCGCCAGCAGCTTGAACAATTGGGACTCCGAGCAGTACTTC.